These 30 T cell receptor beta chains share one sample of origin, sequenced in a study of blood T cell repertoires in COVID-19. Assay used: immunoSEQ multiplex PCR; TCRdb lists only in-frame clones, some missing. The repertoire holds about 210,000 clones, with 80% to 90% as singletons. The sequencing sample was made of peripheral blood. The receptors derive from a middle-aged man with active or convalescent COVID-19.

V and J are TRBV10-3 and TRBJ2-7, with D uncertain. The germline V gene encodes CDR1 ENHRY and CDR2 SYGVKD. Trimming removed 8 bases at V and 0 bases at J, with 8 bases between. The CDR3 has 12 residues. In nucleotides, the CDR3 is TGTGCCATCGGTACAGTCTCCTACGAGCAGTACTTC. The encoded protein is CAIGTVSYEQYF.

A few counts support this clone. This chain connects TRBV7-8 to TRBJ1-3; TRBD1 is a possible D gene (5 bases). This CDR3 spans 15 amino acids. V dropped 4 bases and J dropped 2 bases, with 12 bases sitting between them. In germline, CDR1 is SGHVS, CDR2 FQNEAQ. The CDR3 DNA sequence: TGTGCCAGCAGCTCCTCAGGGAACGCTGGAAACACCATATATTTT. This codes for CASSSSGNAGNTIYF.

This chain joins TRBV10-3 and TRBJ2-1; the match to TRBD2 covers 9 bases. The CDR3 is 17 amino acids. Germline trimming cut 0 bases from V and 10 bases from J; bases unmatched to any gene: 13. Germline values: CDR1 ENHRY, CDR2 SYGVKD. This chain's CDR3 is CAISESEFLREGREQFF. CDR3 coding DNA: TGTGCCATCAGTGAGTCGGAGTTTTTGCGGGAGGGCCGGGAGCAGTTCTTC.

The chain employs TRBV5-1 and TRBJ2-7; TRBD1 matches at 8 bases. The CDR3 sequence is 14 residues long. Germline CDR1 reads SGHRS; CDR2 reads YFSETQ. Trimming removed 2 bases from V and 6 bases from J; junction bases left unmatched: 7. In nucleotides, the CDR3 is TGCGCCAGCAGCTTAGGGACAGGTGAGCGCGAGCAGTACTTC. Encoded protein: CASSLGTGEREQYF. The full variable domain, its missing parts supplied by reference TRBV5-1 and TRBJ2-7, is KAGVTQTPRYLIKTRGQQVTLSCSPISGHRSVSWYQQTPGQGLQFLFEYFSETQRNKGNFPGRFSGRQFSNSRSEMNVSTLELGDSALYLCASSLGTGEREQYFGPGTRLTVT.

In this sample, this clone turned up a few times. The CDR3 nucleotides read TGCGCCAGCAGCTTGGGGAGGGGGCGGGTCTACCGTGGCTATGGCTACACCTTC. This gives the protein CASSLGRGRVYRGYGYTF. The chain joins TRBV5-1 to TRBJ1-2; 7 nucleotides align to TRBD1. This CDR3 region has 18 residues. J was trimmed by 4 bases and V by 0 bases; bases with no gene match: 15. The germline V gene has CDR1 SGHRS and CDR2 YFSETQ.

CDR3 sequence: CASSEYGGGLAYGYTF. The CDR3 nucleotides are TGTGCCAGCAGTGAATACGGGGGAGGGCTTGCCTATGGCTACACCTTC. The chain uses TRBV2 and TRBJ1-2; D perhaps matches TRBD1 (5 bases). The V and J ends lost 2 bases and 4 bases respectively, with 17 bases between them. Germline values: CDR1 SNHLY, CDR2 FYNNEI. CDR3 length: 16 residues.

This rearrangement joins TRBV30 to TRBJ2-7, with 7 bases identical to TRBD1. V lost 6 bases and J lost 3; bases outside the gene matches: 5. Germline lookup yields CDR1 GTSNPN and CDR2 SVGIG (reference sequence). The CDR3 consists of 12 residues. The chain's CDR3 is CACKGQVYEQYF. The CDR3 DNA sequence: TGTGCCTGCAAAGGACAGGTCTACGAGCAGTACTTC.

This rearrangement joins TRBV11-2 to TRBJ2-1; D remains unclear. The length of the CDR3 is 15 residues. Germline-derived CDR1 and CDR2 are SGHAT and FQNNGV. Trimming removed 4 bases from V and 0 bases from J, with 10 bases in between. The CDR3 loop is CASSWASSSYNEQFF. CDR3 sequence (DNA): TGTGCCAGCAGCTGGGCGTCGAGCTCCTACAATGAGCAGTTCTTC.

This sequence joins TRBV28 and TRBJ1-5; the D gene is possibly TRBD1 (6 bases). Germline V CDR1 and CDR2: MDHEN, SYDVKM. With 4 bases removed from V and 2 bases from J, the gap between germline ends came to 18 bases. The length of the CDR3 is 17 residues. The DNA of the CDR3 is TGTGCCAGCAGTTCTCTAGGGGGGGCGCTTGGCAATCAGCCCCAGCATTTT. It specifies CASSSLGGALGNQPQHF.

The CDR3 loop reads CAWSASDSFTDTQYF. In nucleotides, the CDR3 is TGTGCCTGGAGCGCATCAGACAGTTTCACAGATACGCAGTATTTT. The chain recombines TRBV30 with TRBJ2-3; D is perhaps TRBD1 (5 bases). Trimming removed 3 bases from V and 2 bases from J, with 15 bases in between. Germline V gives CDR1 GTSNPN, CDR2 SVGIG (reference sequence). CDR3 length equals 15 residues.

The gene calls are TRBV11-2 and TRBJ1-3; 9 bases are shared with TRBD1. The germline gives CDR1 SGHAT, CDR2 FQNNGV. After removal of 5 bases from V and 2 bases from J, the junction contained 4 bases not matched to a gene. The CDR3 spans 15 residues. CDR3 loop: CASSPGTGTGNTIYF. The DNA for the CDR3 is TGTGCCAGCAGCCCCGGGACAGGGACTGGAAACACCATATATTTT.

This clone was counted a few times. The chain employs TRBV6-6 and TRBJ1-2, with D unclear. The CDR3 covers 12 residues. Trimming pared 8 bases from V and 1 base from J, leaving 8 bases between. Germline CDR1 and CDR2: MNHNY and SVGAGI (reference sequence). This CDR3 reads CASVRVNYGYTF. CDR3 bases: TGTGCCAGCGTCCGAGTTAACTATGGCTACACCTTC.

The chain uses TRBV7-9 and TRBJ2-7, with TRBD2 matching 11 bases. The J segment lost 5 bases and the V segment lost 5 bases, leaving 26 bases of the junction unmatched. CDR3 length: 21 amino acids. The germline gives CDR1 SEHNR, CDR2 FQNEAQ (reference sequence). As DNA, the CDR3 is TGTGCCAGCAGCAATACCGTCGGAGGGACCCAAACTAGCGGGAGAATCCACGAGCAGTACTTC. Amino acids: CASSNTVGGTQTSGRIHEQYF.

The CDR3 DNA reads TGTGCCAGCAGTGCCCAGGGGGTAAGAGGAAACACCATATATTTT. It specifies CASSAQGVRGNTIYF. V and J are TRBV2 and TRBJ1-3, with 7 positions matching TRBD1. Germline CDR1 is SNHLY and CDR2 is FYNNEI. Unmatched junction bases numbered 7, after V lost 4 bases and J lost 4 bases. The CDR3 has 15 amino acids.

The genes are TRBV27 and TRBJ1-5; the D is unclear. V dropped 1 base and J dropped 4 bases, with 5 bases sitting between them. The length of the CDR3 is 13 residues. In germline, CDR1 is MNHEY, CDR2 SMNVEV (reference sequence). The CDR3 here is CASSLFPNQPQHF. CDR3 coding DNA: TGTGCCAGCAGTTTATTTCCGAATCAGCCCCAGCATTTT.

The rearrangement uses TRBV3-1 (or the pseudogene TRBV3-2) and TRBJ1-1; 8 bases are shared with TRBD1. The CDR3 loop spans 14 amino acids. Per germline, CDR1 LGHDT and CDR2 YNNKEL (reference sequence). V lost 4 bases to trimming and J lost 5 bases; unmatched junction nucleotides: 6. The CDR3 nucleotides are TGTGCCAGCAGCCGCGGGACAGGAAGAACTGAAGCTTTCTTT. Residues: CASSRGTGRTEAFF.

The chain has TRBV29-1 and TRBJ2-2, with a tentative D call TRBD2 (6 bases). Germline assignment: CDR1 SQVTM and CDR2 ANQGSEA. This CDR3 comprises 16 residues. V gave up 4 bases and J gave up 5 bases, with 20 bases separating them. The chain's CDR3 is CSVAVVRGAGTGELFF. The CDR3 DNA follows: TGCAGCGTTGCTGTAGTAAGGGGTGCGGGGACCGGGGAGCTGTTTTTT.

This chain uses TRBV6-5 with TRBJ1-2, with 8 positions matching TRBD1. CDR3 length: 14 residues. After removal of 6 bases from V and 4 bases from J, the junction contained 7 bases not matched to a gene. Germline CDR1 MNHEY, CDR2 SVGAGI. In nucleotides, the CDR3 is TGTGCCAGCAGACGCGGACAGGGTCTCTATGGCTACACCTTC. Encoded protein: CASRRGQGLYGYTF.

This chain uses TRBV7-2 with TRBJ2-2; 7 positions agree with TRBD2. The CDR3 sequence is 15 residues long. J gave up 2 bases and V 8 bases, and 8 bases lay outside the gene matches. From germline, CDR1 is SGHTA and CDR2 FQGNSA. This chain's CDR3 is CASQRLALNTGELFF. The CDR3 bases are TGTGCCAGCCAAAGACTAGCTCTCAACACCGGGGAGCTGTTTTTT.

This clone has a single count. The V call is TRBV30, the J call TRBJ2-1, with TRBD2 as a possible D gene (6 bases). The CDR3 contains 13 residues. Per the germline V gene, CDR1 is GTSNPN and CDR2 is SVGIG (reference sequence). The germline V and J ends were trimmed by 0 bases and 8 bases, with 11 bases remaining between them. The CDR3 region is CAWSVVPSDEQFF. CDR3 sequence (DNA): TGTGCCTGGAGTGTGGTGCCTAGCGATGAGCAGTTCTTC.

This sequence joins TRBV10-3 and TRBJ2-1; 7 bases agree with TRBD1. Losses at the gene ends were 3 bases for V and 7 bases for J; bases not matched to a gene: 9. CDR1 is ENHRY and CDR2 is SYGVKD in the germline V gene. This CDR3 is built from 15 residues. CDR3 amino acids: CAISDPDRYGNEQFF. CDR3 sequence (DNA): TGTGCCATCAGTGACCCGGACAGGTATGGGAATGAGCAGTTCTTC.

The CDR3 DNA reads TGTGCCAGCCAAAGGGTGGCGGGGGAAGAGACCCAGTACTTC. Translated: CASQRVAGEETQYF. V gene TRBV7-2 combines with J gene TRBJ2-5; 7 bases match TRBD2. The CDR3 runs to 14 residues. Looked up from germline, CDR1 is SGHTA and CDR2 is FQGNSA. V lost 8 bases, J lost 3 bases, and 9 bases stayed unmatched.

This chain joins TRBV3-1 (or the pseudogene TRBV3-2) and TRBJ2-2; 9 bases map to TRBD1. The V segment lost 0 bases and the J segment 5 bases; nucleotides outside the gene matches: 7. Germline loops: CDR1 LGHDT, CDR2 YNNKEL (reference sequence). The length of the CDR3 is 17 residues. The CDR3 loop reads CASSQDLGQGSTGELFF. CDR3 DNA: TGTGCCAGCAGCCAAGATCTGGGACAGGGATCAACCGGGGAGCTGTTTTTT.

This clone came up a few times. This rearrangement joins TRBV28 to TRBJ1-6, with a weak D call TRBD1 (5 bases). Germline CDR1 MDHEN, CDR2 SYDVKM. This CDR3 has 14 residues. Trimming pared 2 bases from V and 9 bases from J, leaving 11 bases between. This chain's CDR3 is CASSLRGGGSPLHF. In nucleotides, the CDR3 is TGTGCCAGCAGTTTAAGGGGCGGGGGTTCACCCCTCCACTTT.

V gene TRBV30 combines with J gene TRBJ1-5; D not certain. V dropped 5 bases and J dropped 2 bases, with 10 bases sitting between them. The CDR3 has 13 residues. Germline assignment: CDR1 GTSNPN and CDR2 SVGIG (reference sequence). CDR3 in amino acids: CAWSGWGNQPQHF. CDR3 bases: TGTGCCTGGTCGGGTTGGGGCAATCAGCCCCAGCATTTT.

The gene calls are TRBV24-1 and TRBJ2-5; D ambiguous. Germline-derived CDR1 and CDR2 are KGHDR and SFDVKD. The CDR3 consists of 13 residues. Trimming shortened V by 5 bases and J by 3 bases, and 9 bases separated the two germline ends. The CDR3 protein is CATSARRKETQYF. The CDR3 DNA reads TGTGCCACCAGTGCCCGCAGAAAAGAGACCCAGTACTTC.

The chain employs TRBV16 and TRBJ1-5, with D unclear. This CDR3 is built from 14 residues. Between the trimmed V and J ends, which lost 4 bases and 4 bases, there was a span of 11 bases. Germline V gene lookup returns CDR1 KGHSY and CDR2 FQNENV. The CDR3 sequence: CASSPPGRNQPQHF. The CDR3 coding sequence is TGTGCCAGCAGCCCTCCGGGGAGAAATCAGCCCCAGCATTTT.

The chain uses TRBV30 and TRBJ1-1; D uncertain. The CDR3 runs to 14 residues. V gave up 3 bases and J gave up 4 bases, with 15 bases separating them. Germline CDR1 and CDR2: GTSNPN and SVGIG (reference sequence). The CDR3 DNA reads TGTGCCTGGAGCCCTATGCCTGCGATCACTGAAGCTTTCTTT. Translating it yields CAWSPMPAITEAFF.

With regard to this clone: The same CDR3 is also encoded by other DNA sequences in this sample. CDR3 loop: CASSRTGSTYEQYF. The CDR3 DNA reads TGTGCCAGCAGTCGTACAGGGTCTACCTACGAGCAGTACTTC. This chain uses TRBV28 with TRBJ2-7, with D tentatively TRBD1 (6 bases). CDR3 size: 14 residues. Trimming pared 5 bases from V and 2 bases from J, leaving 13 bases between. The germline gives CDR1 MDHEN, CDR2 SYDVKM.

The CDR3 protein is CASSKSGSGSF. The CDR3 DNA is TGTGCCAGCAGCAAATCGGGCAGCGGTTCCTTT. This rearrangement joins TRBV21-1 to TRBJ1-6. TRBV21-1 is a pseudogene. The CDR3 sequence is 11 residues long.